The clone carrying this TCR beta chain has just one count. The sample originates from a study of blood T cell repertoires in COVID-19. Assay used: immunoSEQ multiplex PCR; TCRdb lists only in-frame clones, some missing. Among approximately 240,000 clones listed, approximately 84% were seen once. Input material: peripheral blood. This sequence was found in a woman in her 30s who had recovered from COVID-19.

The CDR3 DNA reads as TGTGCCAGCAGTTATAGGGGGGGCTACACCTTC. Translating it yields CASSYRGGYTF. The chain is built from TRBV6-5 and TRBJ1-2; perhaps TRBD1 as D (6 bases). This CDR3 is built from 11 residues. CDR1 MNHEY and CDR2 SVGAGI come from the germline V gene. Deletions cut 3 bases from V and 8 bases from J, with 7 bases between.